This T cell receptor (beta chain) was obtained from a study of human T cells and chemical hapten exposure. About the research overall: Patients having alopecia areata, totalis or universalis were mostly female.

MiXCR, applied by TCRdb to the RACE reads, yields one record per CDR3 protein. Here the sample spans tens of thousands of distinct CDR3 sequences, around a tenth being singletons. The time point here: patch test 2, 6 weeks after DPC sensitization. Treatment specified: therapeutic diphenylcyclopropenone sensitization with weekly scalp DPC. Each patch-test visit's blood sample preceded patch application. There are 11 residues in the CDR3. This TCR came from a man aged 25-45 years with alopecia areata. Some clones in this sample may be carry-over from other donors' samples. The V gene is TRBV12-2, the J gene TRBJ1-1; the listed D gene, TRBD1, was not tested against the DNA. TRBV12-2 is shown as a pseudogene. This specimen consisted of whole blood, obtained in connection with sensitization to the hapten diphenylcyclopropenone (DPC). CDR3 nucleotides: TGTGCAAGAGACAGACGGAGAGAAGCTTTCTTT. It translates to CARDRRREAFF.